A selection of T cell receptor beta chains follows, all from one sample in a study of T cells in Graves' hyperthyroidism and ophthalmopathy. TCRdb called the multiplex PCR reads again in MiXCR, with one record for every CDR3 protein. In the table there are about 320,000 distinct CDR3 sequences, around a sixth of which are singletons. Sequenced sample: blood. These receptors all stem from a man aged 30 to 45 with Graves' hyperthyroidism. CDR3s include the opening cysteine and the closing phenylalanine or tryptophan. D genes are given only for firm matches. Only some rows state a clone size, as once, few, many or a class for expanded clones.

J gene: TRBJ1-2; V gene: TRBV25-1; D gene: .; clone size: .; CDR3 DNA: TGTGCCAGCGGGGGGAATTGGGCCGGTGGCCGGGATGGCTACACCTTC; CDR3 protein: CASGGNWAGGRDGYTF
J gene: TRBJ2-7; V gene: TRBV3-1; D gene: .; clone size: .; CDR3 DNA: TGTGCCAGCAGCCAAGCCCGGGCTAGTCTTCAGTACAAGCAGTACTTC; CDR3 protein: CASSQARASLQYKQYF
J gene: TRBJ1-6; V gene: TRBV7-2; D gene: .; clone size: .; CDR3 DNA: TGTGCCAGCAGCCGGTCCGGGGATTCACCCCTCCACTTT; CDR3 protein: CASSRSGDSPLHF
J gene: TRBJ2-3; V gene: TRBV3-1; D gene: TRBD2; clone size: many; CDR3 DNA: TGTGCCAGCAGGGGACTAGCATACCCAGATACGCAGTATTTT; CDR3 protein: CASRGLAYPDTQYF
J gene: TRBJ2-2; V gene: TRBV10-2; D gene: .; clone size: .; CDR3 DNA: TGCGCCAGCAGTGAGCCCGCCAGCGGGGAGCTGTTTTTT; CDR3 protein: CASSEPASGELFF
J gene: TRBJ2-1; V gene: TRBV28; D gene: TRBD2; clone size: many; CDR3 DNA: TGTGCCAGCCCCCCCCCGTCGGGCGGGAGGGCGTACAATGAGCAGTTCTTC; CDR3 protein: CASPPPSGGRAYNEQFF
J gene: TRBJ2-1; V gene: TRBV27; D gene: TRBD1; clone size: .; CDR3 DNA: TGTGCCAGCAGTTCCCCCGGGACAGTGTTTGAGCAGTTCTTC; CDR3 protein: CASSSPGTVFEQFF
J gene: TRBJ2-2; V gene: TRBV5-6; D gene: TRBD1; clone size: .; CDR3 DNA: TGTGCCAGCAGCTTTTACAGGGGTCCCGGGGAGCTGTTTTTT; CDR3 protein: CASSFYRGPGELFF
J gene: TRBJ2-3; V gene: TRBV28; D gene: .; clone size: few; CDR3 DNA: TGTGCCAGCACCCGCCGCGGGAACACAGATACGCAGTATTTT; CDR3 protein: CASTRRGNTDTQYF
J gene: TRBJ2-3; V gene: TRBV29-1; D gene: TRBD2; clone size: .; CDR3 DNA: TGCAGCGTTAAGGTAGCGGGAGTAACCGATACGCAGTATTTT; CDR3 protein: CSVKVAGVTDTQYF
J gene: TRBJ2-1; V gene: TRBV6-1; D gene: TRBD1; clone size: many; CDR3 DNA: TGTGCCAGCAGCCAGGGACAGGGGGGCAATGAGCAGTTCTTC; CDR3 protein: CASSQGQGGNEQFF
J gene: TRBJ2-5; V gene: TRBV12-3/TRBV12-4; D gene: .; clone size: few; CDR3 DNA: TGTGCCAGCACAAGGGCCCGGGAGACCCAGTACTTC; CDR3 protein: CASTRARETQYF
J gene: TRBJ2-2; V gene: TRBV27; D gene: .; clone size: many; CDR3 DNA: TGTGCCAGCAGTTTGGCAGGGGTTACCGGGGAGCTGTTTTTT; CDR3 protein: CASSLAGVTGELFF
J gene: TRBJ2-2; V gene: TRBV29-1; D gene: .; clone size: .; CDR3 DNA: TGCAGCGTTGAGGGGGGGGCAGGGACGATCACCGGGGAGCTGTTTTTT; CDR3 protein: CSVEGGAGTITGELFF
J gene: TRBJ1-1; V gene: TRBV29-1; D gene: TRBD1; clone size: few; CDR3 DNA: TGCAGCGGAAACCGGGACAGAAACACTGAAGCTTTCTTT; CDR3 protein: CSGNRDRNTEAFF
J gene: TRBJ1-3; V gene: TRBV15; D gene: TRBD1; clone size: few; CDR3 DNA: TGTGCCACCAGCAGGTCCCCTATGGACAGGACCTTCTCTGGAAACACCATATATTTT; CDR3 protein: CATSRSPMDRTFSGNTIYF